Below are 9 T cell receptor beta chains sequenced from a single sample in a study of a mutant IDH1 vaccine in newly diagnosed glioma. No antigen is known for these receptors. Using immunoSEQ multiplex PCR, the repertoire was profiled, and TCRdb retains in-frame clones only, with some absent. The sample consists of 55,000 to 65,000 clones, roughly 80% of them appearing once. Time point meaning: week 11, during vaccination. The vaccine gave 300 ug of a 20-mer mutant IDH1 peptide subcutaneously per dose. This specimen consisted of PBMCs, obtained from a glioma patient whose treatment included an IDH1 peptide vaccine. The receptors were gathered from a man aged 25 to 40 with glioma.

The chain joins TRBV5-5 to TRBJ1-1; D is uncertain. CDR1 and CDR2 (germline): SGHKS, YYEKEE (reference sequence). The CDR3 has 14 residues. Trimming removed 0 bases from V and 6 bases from J, with 12 bases in between. The CDR3 protein is CASSLDPGSAEAFF. CDR3 nucleotides: TGTGCCAGCAGCTTGGATCCGGGGAGCGCTGAAGCTTTCTTT.

This clone is a singleton in its sample. V usage is TRBV5-4 and J usage is TRBJ2-2, with 7 bases lining up with TRBD1. Germline values: CDR1 SGHNT, CDR2 YYREEE (reference sequence). V shed 6 bases and J 2 bases; nucleotides not matched to a gene: 16. This CDR3 has 18 amino acids. The CDR3 coding sequence is TGTGCCAGCACCTGGAACCCCAGGACAGGATTTAACACCGGGGAGCTGTTTTTT. It translates to CASTWNPRTGFNTGELFF.

The chain is built from TRBV11-2 and TRBJ2-1; D not certain. V was clipped by 5 bases and J by 3 bases, with 14 bases between them. Germline CDR1 reads SGHAT; CDR2 reads FQNNGV. The CDR3 has 15 residues. The CDR3 sequence is CASSPTPDGYNEQFF. In DNA form, the CDR3 reads TGTGCCAGCAGCCCCACCCCGGACGGCTACAATGAGCAGTTCTTC.

The rearrangement uses TRBV6-5 and TRBJ1-1, with a possible D match to TRBD1 (6 bases). The germline gives CDR1 MNHEY, CDR2 SVGAGI. The CDR3 has 12 residues. V dropped 7 bases and J dropped 7 bases, with 13 bases sitting between them. CDR3: CASIRRGGEAFF. The DNA of the CDR3 is TGTGCCAGCATCCGGAGAGGGGGTGAAGCTTTCTTT.

The chain links TRBV19 to TRBJ1-4; 10 bases fit TRBD1. V lost 7 bases to trimming and J lost 5 bases; unmatched junction nucleotides: 4. The CDR3 consists of 14 residues. The germline gives CDR1 LNHDA, CDR2 SQIVND (reference sequence). In DNA, the CDR3 is TGTGCCAGTAAAAGGGACAGGGGAAATGAAAAACTGTTTTTT. As protein: CASKRDRGNEKLFF. The whole variable domain, remainder taken from reference TRBV19 and TRBJ1-4, is DGGITQSPKYLFRKEGQNVTLSCEQNLNHDAMYWYRQDPGQGLRLIYYSQIVNDFQKGDIAEGYSVSREKKESFPLTVTSAQKNPTAFYLCASKRDRGNEKLFFGSGTQLSVL.

The chain links TRBV5-4 to TRBJ2-5; 9 bases fit TRBD1. The end of the DNA aligns better with TRBJ2-7, so the J call may be wrong. Germline V gene sequence: CDR1 SGHNT, CDR2 YYREEE (reference sequence). The CDR3 has 14 residues. The DNA of the CDR3 is TGTGCCAGCAGCGTTGACAGGGGGACCTACGAGCAGTACTTC. Amino acids: CASSVDRGTYEQYF.

V is TRBV7-9 and J is TRBJ2-1, with D perhaps matching TRBD1 or TRBD2 (5 bases each). The CDR3 loop spans 16 amino acids. V gave up 5 bases and J gave up 4 bases, with 18 bases separating them. The germline V gene encodes CDR1 SEHNR and CDR2 FQNEAQ (reference sequence). CDR3 region: CASSPPSGGGYNEQFF. The CDR3 DNA sequence: TGTGCCAGCAGCCCCCCCTCTGGTGGGGGATACAATGAGCAGTTCTTC.

This clone has a handful of counts. The gene calls are TRBV23-1 and TRBJ2-1; D perhaps matches TRBD2 (7 bases). TRBV23-1 is assigned to the ORF class and has an uncertain function. V was trimmed by 8 bases and J by 5 bases, leaving 16 bases between them. This CDR3 is built from 14 residues. The CDR3 here is CASRGGGQDNEQFF. CDR3 DNA sequence: TGCGCCAGCCGTGGGGGGGGGCAAGACAATGAGCAGTTCTTC.

The V gene is TRBV5-6, the J gene TRBJ1-2; tentatively, D is TRBD1 (5 bases). Per germline, CDR1 SGHDT and CDR2 YYEEEE. The CDR3 loop spans 15 amino acids. V gave up 2 bases and J gave up 2 bases, with 13 bases separating them. CDR3 sequence reads: CASSLPNRRNYGYTF. DNA of the CDR3: TGTGCCAGCAGCTTACCTAACAGGAGAAACTATGGCTACACCTTC.